The text below deals with one T cell receptor (beta chain). This record comes from a study of CD4 and CD8 cells across lung adenocarcinoma regions. From the PCR reads, TCRdb called clonotypes with MiXCR, one entry per CDR3 protein. Among approximately 12,000 distinct CDR3 sequences listed, approximately 50% were seen once. The patients had localized lung adenocarcinoma, a non-small cell subtype. The V and J ends lost 8 bases and 2 bases respectively, with 10 bases between them. The CDR3 runs to 14 residues. Germline V gene data show CDR1 as ENHRY and CDR2 as SYGVKD. Sequencing used CD8+ T cells from the center of a lung tumor. This clonotype originated in a female donor with lung adenocarcinoma. The CD4 and CD8 labels of this study may be unreliable. V gene TRBV10-3 combines with J gene TRBJ1-6; D is uncertain. The CDR3 region has the DNA TGTGCCATCCGAGGGTGGGCCTATAATTCACCCCTCCACTTT. Translation gives CAIRGWAYNSPLHF.